These 27 T cell receptor beta chains were sequenced from one sample in a study of cytomegalovirus exposure and HLA in healthy donors. Both 60 Vbeta primers and 13 Jbeta primers went into the PCR. The assay was immunoSEQ multiplex PCR, and TCRdb's table has in-frame clones only and misses some. The sample has around 170,000 clones; around three quarters are singletons. Source material: PBMCs. All receptors come from a man in his forties or fifties in good health and CMV-seronegative.

V usage is TRBV6-1 and J usage is TRBJ2-1, with D possibly being TRBD2 (6 bases). CDR3 length: 16 residues. The V and J ends lost 4 bases and 7 bases respectively, with 20 bases between them. The germline gives CDR1 MNHNS, CDR2 SASEGT. The CDR3 sequence: CASSARGGVMRNEQFF. CDR3 nucleotides: TGTGCCAGCAGTGCCCGGGGCGGGGTTATGAGGAATGAGCAGTTCTTC.

J is TRBJ1-1 and V is TRBV10-2; TRBD1 is a possible D gene (5 bases). With 6 bases removed from V and 3 bases from J, the gap between germline ends came to 11 bases. CDR3 size: 13 residues. Germline V CDR1 and CDR2: WSHSY, SAAADI. CDR3 amino acids: CASRDQGYTEAFF. DNA for the CDR3: TGCGCCAGCAGAGATCAGGGATACACTGAAGCTTTCTTT.

This clone was observed once. One end of the junction does not line up with germline, which may come from a read error. The gene calls are TRBV7-9 and TRBJ1-2, with 9 bases matching TRBD1. CDR1 is SEHNR, CDR2 FQNEAQ, per germline (reference sequence). CDR3 length equals 14 residues. The CDR3 DNA follows: TGTTCCAGCAGCTTAGGGACAGGGCTGTATGGCTACACCTTC. This gives the protein CSSSLGTGLYGYTF.

V usage is TRBV4-1 and J usage is TRBJ1-2, with 8 bases identical to TRBD1. The CDR3 is 15 residues long. The germline gives CDR1 MGHRA, CDR2 YSYEKL. V dropped 3 bases and J dropped 3; count of bases not matched to a gene: 6. The CDR3 nucleotides are TGCGCCAGCAGCCATATGGACAGGGTAGACTATGGCTACACCTTC. Translated: CASSHMDRVDYGYTF.

CDR3 in DNA: TGTGCCAGCAGCGTTACCGTGGGGACGTGGGCAGGGGACACTGAAGCTTTCTTT. This codes for CASSVTVGTWAGDTEAFF. The chain carries TRBV9 and TRBJ1-1; possible D gene TRBD1, 6 bases. Germline assignment: CDR1 SGDLS and CDR2 YYNGEE. Deletions cut 2 bases from V and 3 bases from J, with 23 bases between. This CDR3 region has 18 residues. Full variable domain (outside the CDR3, taken from reference TRBV9 and TRBJ1-1): DSGVTQTPKHLITATGQRVTLRCSPRSGDLSVYWYQQSLDQGLQFLIQYYNGEERAKGNILERFSAQQFPDLHSELNLSSLELGDSALYFCASSVTVGTWAGDTEAFFGQGTRLTVV.

The chain is built from TRBV6-6 and TRBJ1-2, with TRBD1 as a possible D gene (6 bases). Germline CDR1 reads MNHNY; CDR2 reads SVGAGI (reference sequence). The CDR3 runs 15 residues. Trimming pared 4 bases from V and 3 bases from J, leaving 15 bases between. CDR3 sequence reads: CASSLHKQGYYGYTF. The CDR3 DNA follows: TGTGCCAGCAGTTTACATAAACAGGGTTACTATGGCTACACCTTC.

The chain carries TRBV5-1 and TRBJ2-2; 12 bases align to TRBD2. This CDR3 contains 15 residues. CDR1 is SGHRS, CDR2 YFSETQ, per germline. After removal of 4 bases from V and 5 bases from J, the junction contained 3 bases not matched to a gene. CDR3 in DNA: TGCGCCAGCAGCCTTGGACTAGCGGGAACCGGGGAGCTGTTTTTT. Protein sequence: CASSLGLAGTGELFF.

This rearrangement joins TRBV6-5 to TRBJ2-6; the D gene is possibly TRBD2 (5 bases). The length of the CDR3 is 13 residues. CDR1 MNHEY and CDR2 SVGAGI come from the germline V gene. V was clipped by 0 bases and J by 10 bases, with 7 bases between them. This chain's CDR3 is CASSYSEGNVLTF. For the CDR3, the DNA is TGTGCCAGCAGTTACTCTGAGGGTAACGTCCTGACTTTC.

This sequence joins TRBV30 and TRBJ2-1; 7 bases agree with TRBD2. CDR3 length: 16 residues. V shed 3 bases and J 2 bases; nucleotides not matched to a gene: 10. Germline CDR1 is GTSNPN and CDR2 is SVGIG (reference sequence). In DNA, the CDR3 is TGTGCCTGGAGCCCCGGACTAGACGGGACCTACAATGAGCAGTTCTTC. Translating it yields CAWSPGLDGTYNEQFF.

The chain has TRBV4-2 and TRBJ2-7, with 7 nucleotides matching TRBD2. Germline-derived CDR1 and CDR2 are LGHNA and YNFKEQ. Trimming cost V 6 bases and J 2 bases; bases outside gene matches: 7. The CDR3 runs 14 residues. The CDR3 nucleotides are TGTGCCAGCAGATGTGGGGGAGGGCCCTACGAGCAGTACGTC. Amino acids: CASRCGGGPYEQYV.

The chain combines TRBV27 with TRBJ2-7, with 7 nucleotides matching TRBD1. The CDR3 sequence is 17 residues long. Germline lookup yields CDR1 MNHEY and CDR2 SMNVEV (reference sequence). V shed 4 bases and J 2 bases; nucleotides not matched to a gene: 14. The CDR3 sequence: CASSSWTGVISAYEQYF. The CDR3 nucleotides are TGTGCCAGCAGTTCCTGGACAGGCGTGATTTCCGCCTACGAGCAGTACTTC.

This clone was observed a handful of times. The chain has TRBV18 and TRBJ2-7; D is unclear. Germline lookup yields CDR1 KGHSH and CDR2 LQKENI. The CDR3 is made up of 14 amino acids. Trimming stripped 2 bases from V and 0 bases from J, with 8 bases between. The CDR3 is CASSPNQNSYEQYF. The CDR3 DNA is TGTGCCAGCTCACCAAACCAGAACTCCTACGAGCAGTACTTC.

This chain uses TRBV21-1 with TRBJ1-1; whether TRBD1, the table's D call, matches the DNA was not checked. TRBV21-1 is a documented pseudogene. The CDR3 is 15 residues long. The CDR3, as DNA: TGTGCCAGCAGCCCCCGGACAGGGGTGGCCACTGAAGCTTTCTTT. Its protein is CASSPRTGVATEAFF.

This clone was seen a handful of times. The J gene is TRBJ2-5, the V gene TRBV2; the match to TRBD1 covers 9 bases. V lost 6 bases and J lost 5; bases outside the gene matches: 7. The CDR3 covers 14 residues. Germline-derived CDR1 and CDR2 are SNHLY and FYNNEI. The CDR3 region has the DNA TGTGCCAGCAGGGGGACAGGGCAGGGGGAGACCCAGTACTTC. Translation gives CASRGTGQGETQYF.

V is TRBV29-1 and J is TRBJ1-1; possible D gene TRBD1, 6 bases. Germline lookup yields CDR1 SQVTM and CDR2 ANQGSEA. The CDR3 extends over 11 amino acids. Trimming cost V 6 bases and J 5 bases, with 10 bases left between them. In DNA, the CDR3 is TGCAGCGTCTCAGGGGAGACTGAAGCTTTCTTT. It translates to CSVSGETEAFF.

This clone appeared a few times. The chain combines TRBV7-9 with TRBJ2-5; D might be TRBD1 (6 bases). V lost 1 base to trimming and J lost 5 bases, with 14 bases between them. The CDR3 sequence is 15 residues long. Germline CDR1 is SEHNR and CDR2 is FQNEAQ (reference sequence). CDR3 sequence reads: CASSLGEWDTETQYF. In DNA form, the CDR3 reads TGTGCCAGCAGCTTAGGGGAGTGGGACACCGAGACCCAGTACTTC. The whole variable domain, filled in from reference TRBV7-9 and TRBJ2-5, reads DTGVSQNPRHKITKRGQNVTFRCDPISEHNRLYWYRQTLGQGPEFLTYFQNEAQLEKSRLLSDRFSAERPKGSFSTLEIQRTEQGDSAMYLCASSLGEWDTETQYFGPGTRLLVL.

The rearrangement joins TRBV6-1 to TRBJ1-5; tentatively, D is TRBD1 (6 bases). The CDR3 consists of 15 residues. Germline-derived CDR1 and CDR2 are MNHNS and SASEGT. Trimming removed 6 bases from V and 1 base from J, with 13 bases in between. In nucleotides, the CDR3 is TGTGCCAGCAGCTCCTCGGACAGAAGCAATCAGCCCCAGCATTTT. Encoded protein: CASSSSDRSNQPQHF.

The chain employs TRBV7-2 and TRBJ1-2, with a possible D match to TRBD1 (5 bases). Between the trimmed V and J ends, which lost 1 base and 3 bases, there was a span of 15 bases. CDR1 SGHTA and CDR2 FQGNSA come from the germline V gene. CDR3 size: 16 residues. CDR3 amino acids: CASSLGGGGDDYGYTF. The DNA of the CDR3 is TGTGCCAGCAGCTTAGGGGGGGGAGGGGATGACTATGGCTACACCTTC.

This chain connects TRBV9 to TRBJ2-1; 9 positions agree with TRBD1. The V gene end was trimmed by 3 bases and the J gene end by 9 bases; junction bases not matched to a gene: 10. Looked up from germline, CDR1 is SGDLS and CDR2 is YYNGEE. This CDR3 is built from 15 residues. The CDR3 loop is CASSAPGTGRSEQFF. The CDR3 nucleotides read TGTGCCAGCAGCGCTCCCGGGACAGGGAGGTCTGAGCAGTTCTTC.

The chain uses TRBV5-1 and TRBJ2-1; TRBD1 matches at 8 bases. Germline CDR1 is SGHRS and CDR2 is YFSETQ. The V and J ends lost 0 bases and 4 bases, in that order; junction bases with no gene match: 12. CDR3 size: 18 residues. CDR3 region: CASSLVRGLFPTYNEQFF. In DNA, the CDR3 is TGCGCCAGCAGCTTGGTCAGGGGGCTGTTCCCTACGTACAATGAGCAGTTCTTC.

This clone was seen only a few times. The V gene is TRBV7-8, the J gene TRBJ1-5, with unresolved D. V was trimmed by 2 bases and J by 2 bases, leaving 16 bases between them. CDR3 size: 17 residues. CDR1 and CDR2 (germline): SGHVS, FQNEAQ. As DNA, the CDR3 is TGTGCCAGCAGCTTAAAAGGAGCAGTACCTGGCAATCAGCCCCAGCATTTT. It specifies CASSLKGAVPGNQPQHF.

The chain combines TRBV7-9 with TRBJ1-1, with 8 bases identical to TRBD1. This CDR3 contains 11 residues. CDR1 SEHNR and CDR2 FQNEAQ come from the germline V gene (reference sequence). The DNA for the CDR3 is TGTGCGGGACAGGAGAACACTGAAGCTTTCTTT. The encoded protein is CAGQENTEAFF.

The V and J genes are TRBV21-1 and TRBJ1-3; the table gives TRBD1 as D, unverified against the DNA. TRBV21-1 is given as a pseudogene. The CDR3 is made up of 18 amino acids. CDR3 coding DNA: TGTGCCAGCAGCAAGGGAGGTAGACAGGGAGAGTCTGGAAACACCATATATTTT. This codes for CASSKGGRQGESGNTIYF.

This clone has a handful of counts. This rearrangement joins TRBV7-6 to TRBJ2-1, with D possibly matching TRBD2 (7 bases). Germline V gene sequence: CDR1 SGHVS, CDR2 FNYEAQ. The length of the CDR3 is 14 residues. Trimming pared 4 bases from V and 4 bases from J, leaving 11 bases between. Written as DNA, the CDR3 is TGTGCCAGCAGCTCTGGGGGGGCTTACAATGAGCAGTTCTTC. Protein sequence: CASSSGGAYNEQFF.

J is TRBJ1-5 and V is TRBV6-6; tentatively, D is TRBD1 (5 bases). V gave up 2 bases and J gave up 5 bases, with 10 bases separating them. Germline V gene lookup returns CDR1 MNHNY and CDR2 SVGAGI (reference sequence). CDR3 size: 14 residues. The CDR3 loop reads CASSYGPGYQPQHF. The DNA for the CDR3 is TGTGCCAGCAGTTACGGGCCAGGGTATCAGCCCCAGCATTTT.

This rearrangement joins TRBV2 to TRBJ1-1; D is perhaps TRBD1 (6 bases). Germline V gene data show CDR1 as SNHLY and CDR2 as FYNNEI. Trimming pared 6 bases from V and 1 base from J, leaving 9 bases between. This CDR3 comprises 13 residues. The CDR3 is CASRGGPNTEAFF. CDR3 DNA sequence: TGTGCCAGCAGGGGGGGGCCGAACACTGAAGCTTTCTTT.

This clone was detected only a few times. The chain carries TRBV28 and TRBJ2-1, with 9 bases aligning to TRBD2. CDR1 is MDHEN, CDR2 SYDVKM, per germline. V lost 6 bases to trimming and J lost 6 bases; unmatched junction nucleotides: 6. The CDR3 consists of 14 residues. This chain's CDR3 is CASRLAGDGNEQFF. DNA of the CDR3: TGTGCCAGCAGGTTAGCGGGAGACGGCAATGAGCAGTTCTTC.